The 4 T cell receptor beta chains presented below share a single source sample, sequenced in a study of cytomegalovirus exposure and HLA in healthy donors. The primer mix had 60 Vbeta and 13 Jbeta primers. Assay used: immunoSEQ multiplex PCR; TCRdb lists only in-frame clones, some missing. The profile shows roughly 150,000 clones, approximately 71% of them singletons. What was sequenced was PBMCs. The receptors shown here come from a woman in her late teens or twenties in good health and CMV-seropositive.

This chain uses TRBV5-1 with TRBJ1-1; D may be TRBD1 (6 bases). Trimming took 4 bases from V and 3 from J, leaving 13 bases between them. The germline CDR1 and CDR2 sequences are SGHRS and YFSETQ. The CDR3 is 14 residues long. This CDR3 reads CASSTFPGDTEAFF. The DNA of the CDR3 is TGCGCCAGCAGCACATTCCCAGGGGACACTGAAGCTTTCTTT.

V is TRBV29-1 and J is TRBJ1-2; perhaps TRBD1 as D (5 bases). V was shortened by 6 bases and J by 4 bases, with 12 bases between the two germline ends. The germline V gene encodes CDR1 SQVTM and CDR2 ANQGSEA. The CDR3 totals 12 residues. The CDR3 region has the DNA TGCAGCGTCGAAAAAGGGGTCTATGGCTACACCTTC. Translation gives CSVEKGVYGYTF.

The rearrangement links TRBV14 to TRBJ2-5; D is perhaps TRBD1 (6 bases). The germline V gene encodes CDR1 SGHDN and CDR2 FVKESK. The CDR3 length is 16 residues. The V gene lost 4 bases and the J gene lost 0 bases, with 15 bases spanning the gap. CDR3 sequence: CASSPGTLKYQETQYF. The CDR3, as DNA: TGTGCCAGCAGCCCCGGGACATTAAAGTACCAAGAGACCCAGTACTTC.

This rearrangement joins TRBV5-1 to TRBJ2-1; 11 positions match TRBD2. The V segment lost 3 bases and the J segment 6 bases; nucleotides outside the gene matches: 8. The CDR3 totals 16 residues. From germline, CDR1 is SGHRS and CDR2 YFSETQ. The CDR3: CASSSLAGGPTNEQFF. The CDR3, as DNA: TGCGCCAGCAGCTCCCTAGCGGGGGGACCCACCAATGAGCAGTTCTTC.